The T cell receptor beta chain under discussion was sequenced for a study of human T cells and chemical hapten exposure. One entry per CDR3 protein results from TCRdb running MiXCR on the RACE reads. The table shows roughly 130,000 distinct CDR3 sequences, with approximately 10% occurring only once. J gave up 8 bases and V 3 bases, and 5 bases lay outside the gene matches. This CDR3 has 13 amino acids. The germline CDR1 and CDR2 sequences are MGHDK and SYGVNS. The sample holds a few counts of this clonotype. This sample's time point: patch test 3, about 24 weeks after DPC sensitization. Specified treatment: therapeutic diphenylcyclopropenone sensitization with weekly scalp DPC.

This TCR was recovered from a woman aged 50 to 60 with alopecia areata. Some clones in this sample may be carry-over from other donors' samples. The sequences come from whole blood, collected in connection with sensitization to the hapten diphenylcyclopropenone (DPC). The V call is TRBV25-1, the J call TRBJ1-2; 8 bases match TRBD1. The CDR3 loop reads CASSDQGARGYTF. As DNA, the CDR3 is TGTGCCAGCAGTGACCAGGGGGCGCGAGGCTACACCTTC.